This TCR beta chain was retrieved from a study of response to subunit inactivated influenza vaccine. MiXCR, applied by TCRdb to the RT-PCR reads, yields one record per CDR3 protein. The table shows 250,000 to 350,000 distinct CDR3 sequences, with roughly 22% occurring only once. This clonotype has just a few counts. Germline V gene lookup returns CDR1 WNHNN and CDR2 SYGVQD (reference sequence). The CDR3 length is 12 residues. V was clipped by 4 bases and J by 9 bases, with 12 bases between them. The clonotype was recovered from a man between 50 and 75 years old who received an inactivated influenza vaccine. The sequenced sample was PBMCs from blood, obtained 21 months after vaccination. The chain uses TRBV10-1 and TRBJ1-2, with TRBD1 as a possible D gene (5 bases). CDR3 sequence: CASSAGDDSYTF. In DNA, the CDR3 is TGCGCCAGCAGTGCCGGGGACGACAGCTACACCTTC.